These 10 T cell receptor beta chains were all obtained from the same sample, sequenced in a study of neurological immune-mediated disorders. TCRdb fed the 5' RACE reads into MiXCR, producing one record per CDR3 protein. This sample carries under 45,000 distinct CDR3 sequences, 2% to 2.5% of them seen once, and the ten largest clones take roughly 2.3%. Input material: PBMCs. The origin of the receptors is a man aged 45-60 years with multiple sclerosis.

This clonotype was seen repeatedly, ten times or more. The chain uses TRBV12-3 or TRBV12-4 and TRBJ2-5, with 9 bases fitting TRBD2. The CDR3 covers 13 residues. Trimming at V came to 6 bases and at J to 3 bases, leaving 2 bases not matched to a gene. CDR3 sequence: CASRRLAEETQYF. The CDR3 DNA follows: TGTGCCAGCAGAAGACTAGCGGAAGAGACCCAGTACTTC.

This clonotype is labeled as medium-sized. CDR3 in amino acids: CASSTTENTEAFF. CDR3 DNA: TGCGCCAGCAGCACCACAGAGAACACTGAAGCTTTCTTT. The chain is built from TRBV5-1 and TRBJ1-1; no clear D. The germline V gene encodes CDR1 SGHRS and CDR2 YFSETQ. CDR3 length equals 13 residues. Trimming took off 4 bases at V and 1 base at J, with 8 bases between the two ends.

Concerning this clonotype: The junction differs from germline at one of its ends, possibly a read error. The chain has TRBV12-3 or TRBV12-4 and TRBJ1-6, with D possibly being TRBD1 (5 bases). The CDR3 loop spans 14 amino acids. This CDR3 reads CASSLKGFNSPLNF. Written as DNA, the CDR3 is TGTGCCAGCAGTTTGAAGGGGTTTAATTCACCCCTCAACTTT.

This clonotype was counted many times. The chain carries TRBV5-5 and TRBJ2-4; 12 bases map to TRBD1. The V and J ends lost 4 bases and 7 bases, in that order; junction bases with no gene match: 9. Germline values: CDR1 SGHKS, CDR2 YYEKEE (reference sequence). This CDR3 is 16 amino acids long. The chain's CDR3 is CASSPFGTGGANIQYF. CDR3 nucleotide sequence: TGTGCCAGCAGCCCGTTCGGGACAGGGGGCGCGAACATTCAGTACTTC. Using reference TRBV5-5 and TRBJ2-4 for the parts outside the CDR3, the full variable domain is DAGVTQSPTHLIKTRGQQVTLRCSPISGHKSVSWYQQVLGQGPQFIFQYYEKEERGRGNFPDRFSARQFPNYSSELNVNALLLGDSALYLCASSPFGTGGANIQYFGAGTRLSVL.

This clonotype has ten or more counts. The rearrangement joins TRBV4-3 to TRBJ2-7, with D possibly being TRBD1 (6 bases). The CDR3 is 15 residues long. Trimming left V 2 bases short and J 1 base short, with 12 bases between. Germline assignment: CDR1 LGHNA and CDR2 YSLEER. The CDR3 loop is CASSQYRDISYEQYF. In nucleotides, the CDR3 is TGCGCCAGCAGCCAATACCGGGACATATCCTACGAGCAGTACTTC.

This clonotype occurred many times. The chain is built from TRBV13 and TRBJ2-3, with 7 positions matching TRBD1. Germline V CDR1 and CDR2: PRHDT, FYEKMQ (reference sequence). The CDR3 loop spans 13 amino acids. The ends lost 4 bases at V and 5 bases at J; junction bases unmatched: 3. For the CDR3, the DNA is TGTGCCAGCAGCTCCTACAGGGGAGATACGCAGTATTTT. Translating it yields CASSSYRGDTQYF.

This clonotype was seen at least ten times. V is TRBV6-5 and J is TRBJ1-5; 9 bases map to TRBD1. Germline loops: CDR1 MNHEY, CDR2 SVGAGI. V lost 10 bases to trimming and J lost 2 bases; unmatched junction nucleotides: 9. This CDR3 region has 15 residues. This CDR3 reads CATSPDRGGNQPQHF. The CDR3 region has the DNA TGTGCCACCTCCCCGGACAGGGGCGGCAATCAGCCCCAGCATTTT.

This clonotype was recorded at least ten times. CDR3 loop: CASSVGGRGVYNEQFF. CDR3 bases: TGTGCCAGCAGCGTAGGGGGGCGGGGGGTCTACAATGAGCAGTTCTTC. The chain combines TRBV9 with TRBJ2-1; the match to TRBD2 covers 8 bases. Losses at the gene ends were 0 bases for V and 3 bases for J; bases not matched to a gene: 5. The CDR3 extends over 16 amino acids. Germline values: CDR1 SGDLS, CDR2 YYNGEE. The complete variable domain, with remaining parts taken from reference TRBV9 and TRBJ2-1, reads DSGVTQTPKHLITATGQRVTLRCSPRSGDLSVYWYQQSLDQGLQFLIQYYNGEERAKGNILERFSAQQFPDLHSELNLSSLELGDSALYFCASSVGGRGVYNEQFFGPGTRLTVL.

Concerning this clonotype: A much larger clonotype is one base distant, so this may be a read error. The chain is built from TRBV5-1 and TRBJ1-1; D unclear. Germline CDR1 is SGHRS and CDR2 is YFSETQ. The CDR3 is made up of 13 amino acids. Between the trimmed V and J ends, which lost 4 bases and 3 bases, there was a span of 10 bases. The CDR3 region is CASSAERDTEAFF. DNA for the CDR3: TGCGCCAGCAGCGCCGAAAGGGACACTGAAGCTTTCTTT.

This clonotype was seen repeatedly, ten times or more. V and J are TRBV5-1 and TRBJ2-7; D gene uncertain. Trimming shortened V by 3 bases and J by 3 bases, and 10 bases separated the two germline ends. There are 13 residues in the CDR3. CDR1 SGHRS and CDR2 YFSETQ come from the germline V gene. CDR3 in DNA: TGCGCCAGCAGCTACACCCCAAACTACGAGCAGTACTTC. This codes for CASSYTPNYEQYF.